The 12 T cell receptor beta chains given below trace back to one sample, sequenced in a study of spatial heterogeneity in lung cancer. As for time point: blood at routine non-recurrence follow-up after resection. TCRdb fed the 5' RACE reads into MiXCR, producing one record per CDR3 protein. The sample yields roughly 45,000 distinct CDR3 sequences, approximately 22% seen once. This sample comprised PBMCs, obtained at follow-up. The receptors come from a female donor with early-stage non-small cell lung cancer.

Here the CDR3 reads CASSRGQWASTDTQYF. The CDR3, as DNA: TGTGCCAGCAGCAGAGGACAGTGGGCGAGCACAGATACGCAGTATTTT. The gene calls are TRBV11-2 and TRBJ2-3, with a possible D match to TRBD1 (6 bases). This CDR3 has 16 amino acids. Trimming shortened V by 5 bases and J by 0 bases, and 15 bases separated the two germline ends. CDR1 is SGHAT and CDR2 is FQNNGV in the germline V gene.

V usage is TRBV10-3 and J usage is TRBJ1-4; no clear D. The V end was cut by 8 bases, the J end by 7 bases, with 11 bases between. The CDR3 has 12 amino acids. CDR1 and CDR2 from the germline V gene are ENHRY and SYGVKD. CDR3 nucleotides: TGTGCCATCGCTGATCCCGGTGAAAAACTGTTTTTT. Translating gives CAIADPGEKLFF.

This clonotype was seen more than once but under ten times. The chain has TRBV19 and TRBJ1-4; 8 bases fit TRBD1. Germline values: CDR1 LNHDA, CDR2 SQIVND (reference sequence). This CDR3 is 15 amino acids long. With V trimmed by 4 bases and J by 7 bases, 8 bases remained unmatched. CDR3: CASSTQGARIEKLFF. CDR3 nucleotide sequence: TGTGCCAGTAGTACCCAGGGGGCTCGAATTGAAAAACTGTTTTTT. Complete variable domain (other parts from reference TRBV19 and TRBJ1-4): DGGITQSPKYLFRKEGQNVTLSCEQNLNHDAMYWYRQDPGQGLRLIYYSQIVNDFQKGDIAEGYSVSREKKESFPLTVTSAQKNPTAFYLCASSTQGARIEKLFFGSGTQLSVL.

In this sample, this clonotype turned up many times. This chain connects TRBV2 to TRBJ2-7; D gene ambiguous. The CDR3 has 13 residues. The ends were cut back, 7 bases at V and 5 bases at J, with 15 bases in the middle. Germline CDR1 reads SNHLY; CDR2 reads FYNNEI. The CDR3, as DNA: TGTGCCAGCAAGATTGACATTCCTCACGAGCAGTACGTC. Translated: CASKIDIPHEQYV.

The chain links TRBV29-1 to TRBJ2-2; 8 positions match TRBD1. CDR1 is SQVTM, CDR2 ANQGSEA, per germline. Germline trimming cut 7 bases from V and 4 bases from J; bases unmatched to any gene: 8. The length of the CDR3 is 14 residues. CDR3 in amino acids: CSAETGAGTGELFF. CDR3 sequence (DNA): TGCAGCGCTGAGACAGGGGCGGGCACCGGGGAGCTGTTTTTT.

The chain has TRBV5-4 and TRBJ2-1; TRBD2 is a possible D gene (5 bases). CDR1 is SGHNT and CDR2 is YYREEE in the germline V gene (reference sequence). The CDR3 runs 15 residues. V was trimmed by 4 bases and J by 0 bases, leaving 11 bases between them. The CDR3 loop reads CASSPPGSSYNEQFF. The CDR3 DNA is TGTGCCAGCAGCCCGCCGGGGAGCTCCTACAATGAGCAGTTCTTC.

This clonotype was counted only a few times. The gene calls are TRBV2 and TRBJ2-4; 8 nucleotides match TRBD1. CDR1 and CDR2 (germline): SNHLY, FYNNEI. After removal of 6 bases from V and 2 bases from J, the junction contained 3 bases not matched to a gene. The CDR3 contains 14 residues. This CDR3 reads CASRRDRSKNIQYF. The CDR3 bases are TGTGCCAGCAGGAGGGACAGGTCCAAAAACATTCAGTACTTC. The whole variable domain, remainder taken from reference TRBV2 and TRBJ2-4, is EPEVTQTPSHQVTQMGQEVILRCVPISNHLYFYWYRQILGQKVEFLVSFYNNEISEKSEIFDDQFSVERPDGSNFTLKIRSTKLEDSAMYFCASRRDRSKNIQYFGAGTRLSVL.

This clonotype was seen only a few times. The chain couples TRBV10-3 to TRBJ2-1, with D possibly being TRBD2 (6 bases). V was shortened by 4 bases and J by 0 bases, with 16 bases between the two germline ends. Germline V lookup: CDR1 ENHRY, CDR2 SYGVKD. The CDR3 loop spans 17 amino acids. The DNA of the CDR3 is TGTGCCATCAGTGCCCGACTAGTGCTAAGCTCCTACAATGAGCAGTTCTTC. Protein: CAISARLVLSSYNEQFF.

This clonotype was detected a few times. The chain links TRBV30 to TRBJ2-7; 9 bases are a match to TRBD1. CDR3 length: 15 amino acids. V trimming: 5 bases; J trimming: 5 bases; junction bases outside the gene matches: 13. The germline V gene encodes CDR1 GTSNPN and CDR2 SVGIG (reference sequence). The CDR3 here is CAWAGPGQGLHEQYF. The DNA for the CDR3 is TGTGCCTGGGCTGGCCCGGGACAGGGACTTCACGAGCAGTACTTC. The full variable domain, completed using reference TRBV30 and TRBJ2-7, is SQTIHQWPATLVQPVGSPLSLECTVEGTSNPNLYWYRQAAGRGLQLLFYSVGIGQISSEVPQNLSASRPQDRQFILSSKKLLLSDSGFYLCAWAGPGQGLHEQYFGPGTRLTVT.

By sample share, this clonotype is medium-sized (0.01 to 0.1%). The J gene is TRBJ2-5, the V gene TRBV29-1, with D hard to call. V lost 1 base to trimming and J lost 5 bases, with 11 bases between them. The CDR3 is 13 amino acids. Germline-derived CDR1 and CDR2 are SQVTM and ANQGSEA. The CDR3 coding sequence is TGCAGCGTTGAAGTCCACAAGAGGGAGACCCAGTACTTC. It translates to CSVEVHKRETQYF.

The genes are TRBV10-3 and TRBJ2-1; no definite D call. This CDR3 contains 14 residues. Germline CDR1 is ENHRY and CDR2 is SYGVKD. Trimming removed 3 bases at V and 6 bases at J, with 12 bases between. This CDR3 is CAISDIGPPNEQFF. CDR3 in DNA: TGTGCCATCAGTGATATCGGGCCTCCCAATGAGCAGTTCTTC.

Comments on this clonotype: A read error may explain this, as a much larger clone is one base away. V and J are TRBV12-3 or TRBV12-4 and TRBJ2-2; TRBD2 is a possible D gene (5 bases). Trimming stripped 11 bases from V and 0 bases from J, with 13 bases between. CDR3 size: 14 residues. The CDR3 protein is CAGILVPNTGELFF. The CDR3 DNA is TGTGCCGGCATACTAGTCCCGAACACCGGGGAGCTGTTTTTT.